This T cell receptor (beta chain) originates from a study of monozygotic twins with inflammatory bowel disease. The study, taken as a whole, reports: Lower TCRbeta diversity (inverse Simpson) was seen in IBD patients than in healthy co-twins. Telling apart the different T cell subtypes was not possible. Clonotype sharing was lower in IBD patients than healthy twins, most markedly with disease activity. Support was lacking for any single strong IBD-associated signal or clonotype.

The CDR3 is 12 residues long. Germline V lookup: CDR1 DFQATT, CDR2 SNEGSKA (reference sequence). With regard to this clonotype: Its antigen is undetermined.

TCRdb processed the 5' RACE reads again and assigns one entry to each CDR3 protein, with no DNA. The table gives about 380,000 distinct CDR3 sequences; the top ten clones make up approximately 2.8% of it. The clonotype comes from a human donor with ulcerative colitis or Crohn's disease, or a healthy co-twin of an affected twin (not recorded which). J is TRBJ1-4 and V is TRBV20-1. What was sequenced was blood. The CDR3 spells CSARSLGEKLFF.